This T cell receptor (beta chain) comes out of a study of graft-versus-host responses after intestinal transplantation. Study information: Each patient got anti-thymocyte globulin induction, then tacrolimus and steroids for around 3 years. Study results and caveats: Graft-donor T cell macrochimerism coincided with high graft-versus-host to host-versus-graft clonal ratios in allografts. Early after transplant, HvG clones declined as circulating GvH clones peaked. GvH clones turned up in recipient marrow; some had shown up first in ileum or blood.

Clones were read by immunoSEQ multiplex PCR, and TCRdb kept only the in-frame ones, dropping some. The sample lists 130,000 to 150,000 clones; roughly 91% were seen once. CDR1 MDHEN and CDR2 SYDVKM come from the germline V gene. CDR3 length: 13 residues. Trimming removed 5 bases at V and 9 bases at J, with 17 bases between. To note about this clone: Its cognate antigen is unknown.

The sample here was unstimulated CD4+ T cells sorted from spleen or lymph node cells, taken before intestinal transplant. The chain links TRBV28 to TRBJ2-7; maybe TRBD1 (5 bases). This TCR was sampled from a human donor who received an intestinal transplant. Written as DNA, the CDR3 is TGTGCCAGCAGTGCCGTCTCGACAGTGGGGCAGTACTTC. The encoded protein is CASSAVSTVGQYF.